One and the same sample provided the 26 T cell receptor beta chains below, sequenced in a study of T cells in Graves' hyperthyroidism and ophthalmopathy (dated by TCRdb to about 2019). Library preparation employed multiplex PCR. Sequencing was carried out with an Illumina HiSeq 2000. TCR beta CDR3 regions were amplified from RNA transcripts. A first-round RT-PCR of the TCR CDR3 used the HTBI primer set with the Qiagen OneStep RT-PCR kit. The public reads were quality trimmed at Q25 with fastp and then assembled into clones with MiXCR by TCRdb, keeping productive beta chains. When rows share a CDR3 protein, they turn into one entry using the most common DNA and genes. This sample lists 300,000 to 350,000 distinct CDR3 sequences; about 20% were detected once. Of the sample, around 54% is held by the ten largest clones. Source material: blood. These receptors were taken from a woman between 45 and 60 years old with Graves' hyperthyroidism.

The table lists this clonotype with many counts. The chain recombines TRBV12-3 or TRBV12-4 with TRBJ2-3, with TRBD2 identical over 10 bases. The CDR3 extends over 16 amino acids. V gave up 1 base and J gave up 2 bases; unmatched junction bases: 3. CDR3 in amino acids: CASSLEAGGFTDTQYF. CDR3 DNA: TGTGCCAGCAGTTTAGAAGCGGGGGGGTTCACAGATACGCAGTATTTT.

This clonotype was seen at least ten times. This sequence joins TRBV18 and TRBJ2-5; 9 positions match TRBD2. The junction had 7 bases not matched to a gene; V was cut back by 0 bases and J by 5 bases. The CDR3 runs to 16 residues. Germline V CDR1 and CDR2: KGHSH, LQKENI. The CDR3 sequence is CASSPPTSGAGETQYF. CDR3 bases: TGTGCCAGCTCACCACCGACTAGCGGAGCAGGGGAGACCCAGTACTTC. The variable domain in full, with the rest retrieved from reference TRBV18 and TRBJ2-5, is NAGVMQNPRHLVRRRGQEARLRCSPMKGHSHVYWYRQLPEEGLKFMVYLQKENIIDESGMPKERFSAEFPKEGPSILRIQQVVRGDSAAYFCASSPPTSGAGETQYFGPGTRLLVL.

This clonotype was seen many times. DNA of the CDR3: TGTGCCAGCAGTGAAGTTCCGGGGGCAACTGAAGCTTTCTTT. This codes for CASSEVPGATEAFF. The V call is TRBV6-1, the J call TRBJ1-1; D possibly corresponds to TRBD1 (6 bases). In germline, CDR1 is MNHNS, CDR2 SASEGT. The CDR3 sequence is 14 residues long. Trimming took off 1 base at V and 5 bases at J, with 11 bases between the two ends.

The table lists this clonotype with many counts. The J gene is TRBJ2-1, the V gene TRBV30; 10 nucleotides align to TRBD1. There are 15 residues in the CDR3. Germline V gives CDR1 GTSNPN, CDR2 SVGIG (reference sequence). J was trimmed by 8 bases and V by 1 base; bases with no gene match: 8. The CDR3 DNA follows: TGTGCCTGGAGTGCCGGGACAGGGGATTTCGATGAGCAGTTCTTC. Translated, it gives CAWSAGTGDFDEQFF.

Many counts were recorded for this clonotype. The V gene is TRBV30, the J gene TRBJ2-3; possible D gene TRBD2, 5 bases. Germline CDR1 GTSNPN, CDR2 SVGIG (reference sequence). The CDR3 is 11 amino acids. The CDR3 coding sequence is TGTGTAGGAGGCCTCACAGATACGCAGTATTTT. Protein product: CVGGLTDTQYF.

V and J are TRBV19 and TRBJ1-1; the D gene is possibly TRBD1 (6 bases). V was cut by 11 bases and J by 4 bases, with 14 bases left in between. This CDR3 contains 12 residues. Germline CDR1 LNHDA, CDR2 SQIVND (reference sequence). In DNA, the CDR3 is TGTGCCTGCTCCAAGGGGGGCACTGAAGCTTTCTTT. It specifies CACSKGGTEAFF.

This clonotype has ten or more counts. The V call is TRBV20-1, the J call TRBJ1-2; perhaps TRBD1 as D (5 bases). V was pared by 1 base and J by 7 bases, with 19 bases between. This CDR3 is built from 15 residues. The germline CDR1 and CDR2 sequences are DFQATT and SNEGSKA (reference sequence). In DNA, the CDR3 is TGCAGTGCTAGAGTCCCCCGGGACGGGGGAGGTGGCTACACCTTC. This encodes CSARVPRDGGGGYTF.

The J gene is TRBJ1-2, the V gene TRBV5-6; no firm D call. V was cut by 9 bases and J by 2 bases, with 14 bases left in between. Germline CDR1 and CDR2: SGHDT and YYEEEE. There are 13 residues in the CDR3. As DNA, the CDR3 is TGTGCCACCCTTTTTACGGTGAACTATGGCTACACCTTC. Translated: CATLFTVNYGYTF.

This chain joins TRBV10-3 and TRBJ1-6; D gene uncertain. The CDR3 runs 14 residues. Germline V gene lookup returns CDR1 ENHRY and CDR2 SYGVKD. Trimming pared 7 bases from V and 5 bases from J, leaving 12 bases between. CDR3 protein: CAIKNEWNNSPLHF. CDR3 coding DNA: TGTGCCATCAAAAATGAGTGGAATAATTCACCCCTCCACTTT.

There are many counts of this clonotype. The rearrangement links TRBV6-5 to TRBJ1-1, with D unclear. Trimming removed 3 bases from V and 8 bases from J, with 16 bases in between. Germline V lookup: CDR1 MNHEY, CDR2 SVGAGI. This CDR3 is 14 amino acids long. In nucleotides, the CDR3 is TGTGCCAGCAGTTATAACCGGGCCCTCCCCGAAGCTTTCTTT. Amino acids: CASSYNRALPEAFF.

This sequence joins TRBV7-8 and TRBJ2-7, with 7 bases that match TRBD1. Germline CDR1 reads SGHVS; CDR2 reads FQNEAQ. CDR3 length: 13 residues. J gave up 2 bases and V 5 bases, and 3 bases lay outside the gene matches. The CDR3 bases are TGTGCCAGCAGCCCCCAGGGGGCCTACGAGCAGTACGTC. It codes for CASSPQGAYEQYV.

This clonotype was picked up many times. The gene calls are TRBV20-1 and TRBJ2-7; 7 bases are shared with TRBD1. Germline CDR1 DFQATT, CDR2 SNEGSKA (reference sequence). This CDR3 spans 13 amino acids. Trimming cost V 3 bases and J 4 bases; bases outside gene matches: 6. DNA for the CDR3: TGCAGTGCTAGGCAACAGGGGACGTACGAGCAGTACGTC. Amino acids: CSARQQGTYEQYV.

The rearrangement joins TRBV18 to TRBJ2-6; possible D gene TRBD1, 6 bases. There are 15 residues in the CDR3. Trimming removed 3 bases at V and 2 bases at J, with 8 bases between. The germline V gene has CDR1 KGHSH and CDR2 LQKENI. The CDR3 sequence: CASSPWTAGANVLTF. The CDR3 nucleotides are TGTGCCAGCTCACCCTGGACAGCTGGGGCCAACGTCCTGACTTTC.

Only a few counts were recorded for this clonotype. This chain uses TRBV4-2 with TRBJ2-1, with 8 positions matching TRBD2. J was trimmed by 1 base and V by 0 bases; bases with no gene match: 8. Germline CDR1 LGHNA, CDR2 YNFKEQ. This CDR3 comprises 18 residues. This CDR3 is CASSQDHGGGGSYNEQFF. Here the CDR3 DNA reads TGTGCCAGCAGCCAAGATCACGGAGGCGGGGGGTCCTACAATGAGCAGTTCTTC.

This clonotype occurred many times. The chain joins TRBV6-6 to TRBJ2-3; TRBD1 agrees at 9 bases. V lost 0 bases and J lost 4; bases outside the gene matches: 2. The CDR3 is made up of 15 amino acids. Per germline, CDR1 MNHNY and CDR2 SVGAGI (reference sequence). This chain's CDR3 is CASSYSGTGSDTQYF. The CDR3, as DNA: TGTGCCAGCAGTTACTCGGGGACAGGGTCAGATACGCAGTATTTT.

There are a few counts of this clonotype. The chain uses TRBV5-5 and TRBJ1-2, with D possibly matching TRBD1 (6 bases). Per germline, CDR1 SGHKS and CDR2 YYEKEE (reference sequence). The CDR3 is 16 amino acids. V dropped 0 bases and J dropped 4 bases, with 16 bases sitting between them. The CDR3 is CASSLEEGEYAYGYTF. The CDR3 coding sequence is TGTGCCAGCAGCTTGGAGGAGGGGGAGTACGCCTATGGCTACACCTTC.

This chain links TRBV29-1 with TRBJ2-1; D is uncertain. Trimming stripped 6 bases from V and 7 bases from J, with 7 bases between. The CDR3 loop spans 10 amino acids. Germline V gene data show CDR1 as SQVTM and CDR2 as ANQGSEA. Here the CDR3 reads CSVPGNEQFF. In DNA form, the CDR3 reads TGCAGCGTACCCGGGAATGAGCAGTTCTTC.

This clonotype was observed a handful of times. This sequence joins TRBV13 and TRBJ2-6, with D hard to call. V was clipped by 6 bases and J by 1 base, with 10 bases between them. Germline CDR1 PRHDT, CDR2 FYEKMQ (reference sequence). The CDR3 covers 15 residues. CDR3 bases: TGTGCCAGCAGTCTTTTTCGGTCTGGGGCCAACGTCCTGACTTTC. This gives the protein CASSLFRSGANVLTF. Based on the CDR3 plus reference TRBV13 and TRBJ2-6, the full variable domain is AAGVIQSPRHLIKEKRETATLKCYPIPRHDTVYWYQQGPGQDPQFLISFYEKMQSDKGSIPDRFSAQQFSDYHSELNMSSLELGDSALYFCASSLFRSGANVLTFGAGSRLTVL.

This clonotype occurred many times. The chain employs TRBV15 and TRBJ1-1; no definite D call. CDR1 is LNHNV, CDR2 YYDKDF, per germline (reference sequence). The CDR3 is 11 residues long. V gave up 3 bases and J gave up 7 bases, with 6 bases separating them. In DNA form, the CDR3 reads TGTGCCACCAGCAGGGCCGGTGAAGCTTTCTTT. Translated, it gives CATSRAGEAFF. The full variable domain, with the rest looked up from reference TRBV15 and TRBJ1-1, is DAMVIQNPRYQVTQFGKPVTLSCSQTLNHNVMYWYQQKSSQAPKLLFHYYDKDFNNEADTPDNFQSRRPNTSFCFLDIRSPGLGDTAMYLCATSRAGEAFFGQGTRLTVV.

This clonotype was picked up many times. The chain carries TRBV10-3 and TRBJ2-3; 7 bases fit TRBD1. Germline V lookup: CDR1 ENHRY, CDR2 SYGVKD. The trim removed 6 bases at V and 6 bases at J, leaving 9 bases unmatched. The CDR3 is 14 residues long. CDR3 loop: CAIRAGGDGDTQYF. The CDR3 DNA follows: TGTGCCATCAGGGCAGGGGGAGATGGGGATACGCAGTATTTT.

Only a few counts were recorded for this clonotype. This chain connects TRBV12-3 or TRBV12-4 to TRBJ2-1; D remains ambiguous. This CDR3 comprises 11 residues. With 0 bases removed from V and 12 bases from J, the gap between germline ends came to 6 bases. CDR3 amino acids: CASSLAEMQFF. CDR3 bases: TGTGCCAGCAGTTTAGCCGAAATGCAGTTCTTC.

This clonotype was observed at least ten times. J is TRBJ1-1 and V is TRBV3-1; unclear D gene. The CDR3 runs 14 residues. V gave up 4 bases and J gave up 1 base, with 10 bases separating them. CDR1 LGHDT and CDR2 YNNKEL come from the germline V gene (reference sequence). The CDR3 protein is CASSPPGWNTEAFF. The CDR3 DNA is TGTGCCAGCAGCCCACCGGGATGGAACACTGAAGCTTTCTTT.

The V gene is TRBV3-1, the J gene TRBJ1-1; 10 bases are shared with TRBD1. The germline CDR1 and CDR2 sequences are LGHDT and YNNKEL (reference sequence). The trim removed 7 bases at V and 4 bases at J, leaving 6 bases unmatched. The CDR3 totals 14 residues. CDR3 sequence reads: CASKETGGPTEAFF. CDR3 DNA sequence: TGTGCCAGCAAGGAGACAGGGGGCCCCACTGAAGCTTTCTTT.

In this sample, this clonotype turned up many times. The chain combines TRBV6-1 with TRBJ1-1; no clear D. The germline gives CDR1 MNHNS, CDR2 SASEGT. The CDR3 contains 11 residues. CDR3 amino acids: CATWMNTEAFF. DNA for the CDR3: TGTGCAACCTGGATGAACACTGAAGCTTTCTTT.

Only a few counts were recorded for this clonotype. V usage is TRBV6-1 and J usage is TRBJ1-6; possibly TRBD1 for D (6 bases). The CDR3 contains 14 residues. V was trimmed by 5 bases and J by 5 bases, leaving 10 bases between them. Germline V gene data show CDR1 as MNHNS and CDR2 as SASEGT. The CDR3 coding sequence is TGTGCCAGCAGTCGAGGGGGTGATAATTCACCCCTCCACTTT. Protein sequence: CASSRGGDNSPLHF.

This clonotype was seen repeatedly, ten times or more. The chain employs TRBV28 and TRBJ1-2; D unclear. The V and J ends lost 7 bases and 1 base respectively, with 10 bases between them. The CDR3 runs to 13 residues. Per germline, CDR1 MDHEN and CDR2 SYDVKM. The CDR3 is CASTVRGNYGYTF. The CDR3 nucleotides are TGTGCCAGCACGGTCCGGGGTAACTATGGCTACACCTTC.